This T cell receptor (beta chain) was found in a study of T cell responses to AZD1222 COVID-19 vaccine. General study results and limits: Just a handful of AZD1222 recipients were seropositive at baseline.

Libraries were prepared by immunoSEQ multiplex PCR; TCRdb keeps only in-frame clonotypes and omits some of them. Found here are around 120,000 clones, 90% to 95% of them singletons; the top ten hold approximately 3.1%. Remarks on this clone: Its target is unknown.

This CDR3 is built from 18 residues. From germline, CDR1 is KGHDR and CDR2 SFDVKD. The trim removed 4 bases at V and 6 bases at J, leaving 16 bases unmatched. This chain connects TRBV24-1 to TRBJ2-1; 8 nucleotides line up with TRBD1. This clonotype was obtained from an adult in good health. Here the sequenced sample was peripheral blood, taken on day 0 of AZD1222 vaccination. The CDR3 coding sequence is TGTGCCACCAGTGACTCTTGGGTGGGCAGGGGGCAAGTCAATGAGCAGTTCTTC. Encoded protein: CATSDSWVGRGQVNEQFF.